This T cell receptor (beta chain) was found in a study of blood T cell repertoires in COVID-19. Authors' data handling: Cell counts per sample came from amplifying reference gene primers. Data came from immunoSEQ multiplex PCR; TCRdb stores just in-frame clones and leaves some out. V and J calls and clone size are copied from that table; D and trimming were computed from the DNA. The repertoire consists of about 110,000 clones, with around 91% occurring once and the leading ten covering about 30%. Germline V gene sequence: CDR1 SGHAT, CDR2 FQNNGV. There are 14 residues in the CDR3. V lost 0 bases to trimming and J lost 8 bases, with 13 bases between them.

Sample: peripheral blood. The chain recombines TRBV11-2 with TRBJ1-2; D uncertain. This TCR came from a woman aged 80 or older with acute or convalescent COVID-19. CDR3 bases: TGTGCCAGCAGCTTAGACGAGGGATTAAGCGGCTACACCTTC. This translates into CASSLDEGLSGYTF.